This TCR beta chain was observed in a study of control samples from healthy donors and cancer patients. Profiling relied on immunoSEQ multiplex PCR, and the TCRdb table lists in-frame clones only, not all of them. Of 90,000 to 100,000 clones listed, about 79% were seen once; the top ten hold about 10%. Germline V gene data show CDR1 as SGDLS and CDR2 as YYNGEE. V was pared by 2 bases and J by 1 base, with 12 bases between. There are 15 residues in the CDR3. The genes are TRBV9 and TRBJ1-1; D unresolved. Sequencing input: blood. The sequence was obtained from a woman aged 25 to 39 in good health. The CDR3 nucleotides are TGTGCCAGCAGCGTCGGAGGTTCAGCGAACACTGAAGCTTTCTTT. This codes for CASSVGGSANTEAFF.